This is a list of T cell receptor beta chains from one sample in a study of shared clonotypes between healthy human individuals. Measured with immunoSEQ multiplex PCR; TCRdb has only the in-frame clones, and not every one. The sample has under 600,000 clones; 95% to 98% are singletons. Sequencing used naive CD8+ T cells sorted from blood. The source is a young man in good health. Each CDR3 is given with its conserved first and last residue. The D gene is left open where the match is weak. Rows give clone size only sometimes, using once, few, many, or a class for an expanded clone.

J gene,D gene,clone size,V gene,CDR3 protein,CDR3 DNA
TRBJ2-2,-,-,TRBV7-9,CASTRLAESGRRTGELFF,TGTGCCAGCACCCGGTTAGCAGAATCAGGCAGACGGACCGGGGAGCTGTTTTTT
TRBJ2-5,-,-,TRBV7-9,CASSLDTAQETQYF,TGTGCCAGCAGCTTAGATACAGCCCAAGAGACCCAGTACTTC
TRBJ2-3,-,-,TRBV5-4,CASSGLANSDTQYF,TGTGCCAGCAGCGGGTTAGCAAACTCAGATACGCAGTATTTT
TRBJ2-7,-,-,TRBV18,CASSPNSPDYEQYF,TGTGCCAGCTCACCGAACTCCCCGGACTACGAGCAGTACTTC
TRBJ2-1,-,once,TRBV6-5,CASSYSGELYEQFF,TGTGCCAGCAGTTACTCGGGGGAGCTATATGAGCAGTTCTTC
TRBJ2-5,-,-,TRBV9,CASSLTGGRGETQYF,TGTGCCAGCAGCCTTACTGGAGGAAGAGGAGAGACCCAGTACTTC
TRBJ2-2,TRBD2,-,TRBV7-2,CASSLPLAGVDGELFF,TGTGCCAGCAGCTTACCTCTAGCGGGAGTCGACGGGGAGCTGTTTTTT
TRBJ2-7,-,-,TRBV2,CASRGSPYEQYF,TGTGCCAGCAGAGGATCGCCCTACGAGCAGTACTTC
TRBJ2-7,TRBD1,once,TRBV29-1,CSGRDSSYEQYF,TGCAGCGGCCGGGACAGCTCCTACGAGCAGTACTTC
TRBJ2-2,TRBD1,-,TRBV27,CASSLGQGLGGELFF,TGTGCCAGCAGTTTAGGACAGGGATTAGGAGGGGAGCTGTTTTTT
TRBJ2-7,-,-,TRBV15,CATSISSVSYEQYF,TGTGCCACCAGCATAAGTAGCGTCTCCTACGAGCAGTACTTC
TRBJ2-2,-,-,TRBV13,CASSLPRTGRQTGELFF,TGTGCCAGCAGCCTCCCCCGAACAGGGCGGCAGACCGGGGAGCTGTTTTTT
TRBJ2-7,TRBD2,once,TRBV10-3,CAISESTGLARYEQYF,TGTGCCATCAGTGAGTCGACCGGACTAGCGCGCTACGAGCAGTACTTC
TRBJ2-1,TRBD2,-,TRBV7-9,CASSVTSGSVNEQFF,TGTGCCAGCAGCGTTACTAGCGGGAGTGTTAATGAGCAGTTCTTC
TRBJ2-3,-,-,TRBV4-1,CASSPRDGTDTQYF,TGCGCCAGCAGCCCCCGGGACGGCACAGATACGCAGTATTTT
TRBJ1-1,-,-,TRBV27,CASSSEFEAFF,TGTGCCAGCAGTTCTGAGTTTGAAGCTTTCTTT
TRBJ2-3,-,-,TRBV19,CVVEEGPTDTQYF,TGTGTAGTAGAGGAGGGACCCACAGATACGCAGTATTTT
TRBJ2-3,-,-,TRBV10-1,CASSERGRDTQYF,TGCGCCAGCAGTGAGAGAGGGAGGGATACGCAGTATTTT
TRBJ2-1,-,-,TRBV6-6,CASSHPRGDNEQFF,TGTGCCAGCAGCCACCCCCGGGGCGACAATGAGCAGTTCTTC
TRBJ2-7,-,-,TRBV28,CASSRRSGGEQYF,TGTGCCAGCAGCCGACGCTCCGGGGGAGAGCAGTACTTC
TRBJ2-2,-,-,TRBV15,CATSGRSNTGELFF,TGTGCCACCAGCGGGCGATCGAACACCGGGGAGCTGTTTTTT
TRBJ1-1,-,-,TRBV6-6,CASSYGHTNTEAFF,TGTGCCAGCAGTTACGGACACACGAACACTGAAGCTTTCTTT
TRBJ1-1,TRBD1,-,TRBV12-5,CASALNRGTEAFF,TGTGCTAGTGCCCTTAACAGGGGAACTGAAGCTTTCTTT
TRBJ1-1,-,-,TRBV5-1,CASSLDLQGNTEAFF,TGCGCCAGCAGCTTGGATCTACAGGGGAACACTGAAGCTTTCTTT
TRBJ2-3,-,-,TRBV7-8,CASSLAPRGQKTDTQYF,TGTGCCAGCAGCTTAGCGCCACGGGGCCAGAAGACAGATACGCAGTATTTT
TRBJ2-2,TRBD2,once,TRBV27,CASHTGGRTGELFF,TGTGCCAGCCATACGGGCGGGAGGACCGGGGAGCTGTTTTTT
TRBJ2-5,-,-,TRBV12-5,CASGPHTETQYF,TGTGCTAGTGGGCCTCATACGGAGACCCAGTACTTC
TRBJ2-2,-,-,TRBV6-6,CASSYSAALTGELFF,TGTGCCAGCAGTTACTCGGCTGCTCTCACCGGGGAGCTGTTTTTT
TRBJ2-7,-,-,TRBV28,CASSPGAFPPYEQYF,TGTGCCAGCAGTCCGGGGGCCTTCCCCCCTTACGAGCAGTACTTC
TRBJ1-2,-,-,TRBV21-1,CASSRTDRENLLWGYTF,TGTGCCAGCAGCAGAACAGACAGGGAGAACCTCTTGTGGGGCTACACCTTC
TRBJ2-1,-,-,TRBV5-6,CASSSDREEFF,TGTGCCAGCAGCTCAGACAGGGAGGAGTTCTTC
TRBJ2-7,-,-,TRBV10-2,CASRSVEQYF,TGCGCCAGCAGATCGGTCGAGCAGTACTTC
TRBJ2-7,-,-,TRBV27,CASSFSGRRYEQYF,TGTGCCAGCAGTTTCAGCGGACGAAGATACGAGCAGTACTTC
TRBJ1-2,-,-,TRBV11-2,CASSLGRVSRGYGYTF,TGTGCCAGCAGCTTAGGACGGGTTTCCCGGGGCTATGGCTACACCTTC
TRBJ2-1,TRBD1,-,TRBV10-2,CASRALGTGYNEQFF,TGCGCCAGCAGAGCCCTAGGGACAGGTTACAATGAGCAGTTCTTC
TRBJ1-5,-,-,TRBV27,CASSLAWGNQPQHF,TGTGCCAGCAGTTTAGCATGGGGCAATCAGCCCCAGCATTTT
TRBJ2-1,-,-,TRBV19,CASRQSSYNEQFF,TGTGCCAGTAGACAGAGCTCCTACAATGAGCAGTTCTTC
TRBJ2-1,TRBD2,-,TRBV11-2,CASSLESSGSLEQFF,TGTGCCAGCAGCTTAGAGTCTAGCGGGAGTTTAGAGCAGTTCTTC
TRBJ2-1,TRBD2,-,TRBV6-4,CASRASGRANNEQFF,TGTGCCAGCAGGGCTAGCGGGAGGGCCAACAATGAGCAGTTCTTC
TRBJ2-7,TRBD2,-,TRBV7-9,CASSFTFPRENNYEQYF,TGTGCCAGCAGCTTCACCTTTCCGCGGGAGAACAACTACGAGCAGTACTTC
TRBJ2-7,TRBD1,-,TRBV6-1,CASIQTGSSYEQYF,TGTGCCAGCATTCAGACAGGGAGCTCCTACGAGCAGTACTTC
TRBJ2-7,-,-,TRBV11-2,CASSMSVGTTSYEQYF,TGTGCCAGCAGCATGTCCGTCGGGACAACCTCCTACGAGCAGTACTTC
TRBJ2-7,TRBD1,-,TRBV27,CASSPGQGPYEQYF,TGTGCCAGCAGTCCGGGACAGGGACCCTACGAGCAGTACTTC
TRBJ2-1,-,-,TRBV14,CASSQEGTGPRAYNEQFF,TGTGCCAGCAGCCAAGAAGGGACTGGACCCAGGGCCTACAATGAGCAGTTCTTC
TRBJ2-7,-,-,TRBV13,CASSLRNEQYF,TGTGCCAGCAGCTTAAGGAACGAGCAGTACTTC
TRBJ2-7,-,once,TRBV7-9,CASSSGLDEQYF,TGTGCCAGCAGCTCGGGGCTCGACGAGCAGTACTTC
TRBJ2-1,TRBD2,-,TRBV5-1,CASSERGFSYNEQFF,TGCGCCAGCAGTGAGCGGGGTTTTTCCTACAATGAGCAGTTCTTC
TRBJ2-3,-,-,TRBV27,CASSNRVIPTDTQYF,TGTGCCAGCTCCAACCGCGTCATTCCCACAGATACGCAGTATTTT
TRBJ2-5,TRBD1,-,TRBV14,CASSQVTGEETQYF,TGTGCCAGCAGCCAAGTCACAGGGGAAGAGACCCAGTACTTC
TRBJ1-5,-,-,TRBV10-2,CASRAGEQPQHF,TGCGCCAGCAGGGCGGGTGAACAGCCCCAGCATTTT
TRBJ1-1,TRBD1,-,TRBV9,CASSVAGTGGAFF,TGTGCCAGCAGCGTAGCTGGGACAGGGGGGGCTTTCTTT
TRBJ2-7,-,-,TRBV23-1,CVEAYEQYF,TGCGTCGAGGCTTACGAGCAGTACTTC